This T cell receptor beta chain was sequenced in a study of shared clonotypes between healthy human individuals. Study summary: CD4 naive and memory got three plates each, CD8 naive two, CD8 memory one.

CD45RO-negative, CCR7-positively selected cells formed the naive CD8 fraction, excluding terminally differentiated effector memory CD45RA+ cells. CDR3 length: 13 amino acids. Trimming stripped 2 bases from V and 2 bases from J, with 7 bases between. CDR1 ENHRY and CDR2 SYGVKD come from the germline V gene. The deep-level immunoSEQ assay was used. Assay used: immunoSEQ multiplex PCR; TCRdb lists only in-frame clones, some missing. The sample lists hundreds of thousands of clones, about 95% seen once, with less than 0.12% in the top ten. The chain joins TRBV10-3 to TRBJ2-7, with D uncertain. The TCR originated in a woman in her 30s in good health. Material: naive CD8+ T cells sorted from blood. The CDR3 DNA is TGTGCCATCAGTGAGGGTGCTACCTACGAGCAGTACTTC. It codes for CAISEGATYEQYF.